The 15 T cell receptor beta chains below come from one sample, sequenced in a study of cytomegalovirus exposure and HLA in healthy donors. Primers: 60 Vbeta forward and 13 Jbeta reverse. Sequenced by immunoSEQ multiplex PCR; TCRdb stores in-frame clones only, minus some. The data contain about 200,000 clones, approximately 80% of them seen just once; the ten biggest clones take up approximately 2%. Input material: PBMCs. The receptors shown here come from a woman in her thirties in good health and CMV-seronegative.

This clone was seen a few times. The chain carries TRBV18 and TRBJ2-3, with TRBD2 as a possible D gene (5 bases). Germline CDR1 reads KGHSH; CDR2 reads LQKENI. V was cut by 6 bases and J by 3 bases, with 16 bases left in between. The CDR3 is 15 residues long. CDR3 protein: CASSWWATGTDTQYF. The CDR3 coding sequence is TGTGCCAGCTCGTGGTGGGCCACGGGGACAGATACGCAGTATTTT.

This clone was seen a handful of times. CDR3 region: CASSGGVADTQYF. The DNA for the CDR3 is TGCGCCAGCAGCGGGGGGGTGGCAGATACGCAGTATTTT. The rearrangement uses TRBV4-3 and TRBJ2-3; 7 bases are a match to TRBD2. V lost 5 bases, J lost 4 bases, and 3 bases stayed unmatched. This CDR3 spans 13 amino acids. Looked up from germline, CDR1 is LGHNA and CDR2 is YSLEER.

The genes are TRBV4-2 and TRBJ1-3; 7 bases map to TRBD1. CDR1 and CDR2 (germline): LGHNA, YNFKEQ. V was clipped by 0 bases and J by 2 bases; unmatched bases: 1. The CDR3 totals 15 residues. In nucleotides, the CDR3 is TGTGCCAGCAGCCAAGAGGGGACAGCTGGAAACACCATATATTTT. Protein: CASSQEGTAGNTIYF.

The chain uses TRBV15 and TRBJ2-7; 9 bases map to TRBD2. The CDR3 is made up of 14 amino acids. CDR1 and CDR2 from the germline V gene are LNHNV and YYDKDF (reference sequence). V lost 0 bases to trimming and J lost 6 bases; unmatched junction nucleotides: 3. The CDR3 sequence is CATSRETSGREQYF. The CDR3 DNA is TGTGCCACCAGCAGAGAGACTAGCGGACGCGAGCAGTACTTC.

The CDR3 loop is CASSWRGGSTDTQYF. As DNA, the CDR3 is TGTGCCAGCAGCTGGCGGGGGGGTAGCACAGATACGCAGTATTTT. The gene calls are TRBV5-4 and TRBJ2-3, with 9 bases that match TRBD2. The germline gives CDR1 SGHNT, CDR2 YYREEE (reference sequence). V dropped 3 bases and J dropped 0; count of bases not matched to a gene: 2. CDR3 length: 15 residues.

Note on this clone: Its ends do not fully match the called genes, so a read error is possible. The chain joins TRBV7-7 to TRBJ2-7; TRBD1 agrees at 10 bases. Germline-derived CDR1 and CDR2 are SSHAT and FNYEAQ (reference sequence). This CDR3 contains 14 residues. CDR3: CASSPTGGPYEQYF. The CDR3 DNA is TGTGCTAGCAGCCCGACAGGGGGCCCCTACGAGCAGTACTTC.

The rearrangement uses TRBV28 and TRBJ1-6, with 10 bases identical to TRBD1. The CDR3 has 17 amino acids. Germline CDR1 MDHEN, CDR2 SYDVKM. V trimming: 6 bases; J trimming: 7 bases; junction bases outside the gene matches: 12. CDR3 nucleotide sequence: TGTGCCAGCAGACGTACTACCGGGACAGGGGCAAATTCACCCCTCCACTTT. It encodes CASRRTTGTGANSPLHF.

V usage is TRBV6-5 and J usage is TRBJ1-1; possibly TRBD1 for D (6 bases). The CDR3 covers 15 residues. The germline V gene encodes CDR1 MNHEY and CDR2 SVGAGI. Trimming pared 6 bases from V and 5 bases from J, leaving 19 bases between. The CDR3 nucleotides read TGTGCCAGCAGACTCGGTCCCACAGGGTGGACTGAAGCTTTCTTT. As protein: CASRLGPTGWTEAFF.

V and J are TRBV2 and TRBJ1-2, with D maybe TRBD1 (6 bases). Germline loops: CDR1 SNHLY, CDR2 FYNNEI. The CDR3 loop spans 13 amino acids. The ends were cut back, 7 bases at V and 2 bases at J, with 11 bases in the middle. The CDR3 nucleotides read TGTGCCAGCACTACAACAGGGAACTATGGCTACACCTTC. This sequence encodes CASTTTGNYGYTF. The entire variable domain, with the rest obtained from reference TRBV2 and TRBJ1-2, is as follows: EPEVTQTPSHQVTQMGQEVILRCVPISNHLYFYWYRQILGQKVEFLVSFYNNEISEKSEIFDDQFSVERPDGSNFTLKIRSTKLEDSAMYFCASTTTGNYGYTFGSGTRLTVV.

This chain links TRBV19 with TRBJ1-2, with D unclear. Germline V lookup: CDR1 LNHDA, CDR2 SQIVND (reference sequence). The CDR3 runs to 13 residues. The ends were cut back, 7 bases at V and 5 bases at J, with 14 bases in the middle. This CDR3 is CASTEDLPYGYTF. The CDR3 coding sequence is TGTGCCAGTACCGAAGATCTACCGTATGGCTACACCTTC. Filled out from reference TRBV19 and TRBJ1-2, the complete variable domain reads DGGITQSPKYLFRKEGQNVTLSCEQNLNHDAMYWYRQDPGQGLRLIYYSQIVNDFQKGDIAEGYSVSREKKESFPLTVTSAQKNPTAFYLCASTEDLPYGYTFGSGTRLTVV.

This clone was recorded once. V and J are TRBV4-1 and TRBJ2-2, with TRBD1 as a possible D gene (5 bases). The CDR3 runs to 15 residues. Trimming cost V 3 bases and J 4 bases, with 12 bases left between them. Looked up from germline, CDR1 is MGHRA and CDR2 is YSYEKL. The CDR3 loop reads CASSHRAGFTGELFF. DNA of the CDR3: TGCGCCAGCAGCCACAGGGCTGGATTCACCGGGGAGCTGTTTTTT.

The chain is built from TRBV27 and TRBJ2-7, with 7 nucleotides matching TRBD2. The trim removed 5 bases at V and 3 bases at J, leaving 4 bases unmatched. The CDR3 covers 13 residues. Germline V gene data show CDR1 as MNHEY and CDR2 as SMNVEV (reference sequence). The CDR3 bases are TGTGCCAGCAGTCCCCGCGGGGGCTACGAGCAGTACTTC. Its translation: CASSPRGGYEQYF.

A single count supports this clone. The chain links TRBV6-1 to TRBJ2-7, with 12 bases matching TRBD2. V shed 4 bases, J shed 6 bases, and the junction held 4 bases outside the gene matches. CDR3 length equals 14 residues. Germline values: CDR1 MNHNS, CDR2 SASEGT. CDR3 sequence reads: CASSGGLAGREQYF. CDR3 sequence (DNA): TGTGCCAGCAGTGGTGGACTAGCGGGACGCGAGCAGTACTTC.

The rearrangement links TRBV9 to TRBJ2-7; D might be TRBD1 (6 bases). Germline CDR1 SGDLS, CDR2 YYNGEE. The CDR3 has 12 residues. V shed 5 bases and J shed 2 bases, with 8 bases lying between them. For the CDR3, the DNA is TGTGCCAGCAGGGACAGAGCCTACGAGCAGTACTTC. Its translation: CASRDRAYEQYF.

The genes are TRBV2 and TRBJ2-3; a possible D gene is TRBD2 (6 bases). V lost 6 bases and J 0 bases, leaving 13 bases between the germline ends. This CDR3 is built from 15 residues. From germline, CDR1 is SNHLY and CDR2 FYNNEI. CDR3 protein: CASRWRGLSTDTQYF. The CDR3 region has the DNA TGTGCCAGCAGGTGGCGGGGCTTAAGCACAGATACGCAGTATTTT.